What follows are 29 T cell receptor beta chains derived from one specimen sequenced in a study of breast tumors, draining lymph nodes, adjacent tissues. TCRdb fed the multiplex PCR reads into MiXCR, producing one record per CDR3 protein. The top ten hold around 2.7% of the sample, which has approximately 130,000 distinct CDR3 sequences, about a fifth seen once. Breast cancer patients provided tissue from their axillary draining lymph nodes. Sequencing was carried out using axillary lymph node tissue. These receptors were obtained from a female donor with breast cancer. Some clones in this sample may be carry-over from other donors' samples.

In this sample, this clonotype turned up many times. This chain uses TRBV19 with TRBJ1-6; D call uncertain. Germline V gene data show CDR1 as LNHDA and CDR2 as SQIVND (reference sequence). V lost 1 base, J lost 8 bases, and 15 bases lay in between. There are 16 residues in the CDR3. Here the CDR3 reads CASSIVPGRRDSPLHF. For the CDR3, the DNA is TGTGCCAGTAGTATAGTCCCGGGAAGACGGGATTCACCCCTCCACTTT.

This clonotype showed up many times. V is TRBV20-1 and J is TRBJ2-1, with TRBD1 as a possible D gene (5 bases). Looked up from germline, CDR1 is DFQATT and CDR2 is SNEGSKA (reference sequence). The CDR3 runs 15 residues. V lost 4 bases, J lost 4 bases, and 17 bases lay in between. CDR3 protein: CSAKKAGQPYNEQFF. The CDR3 region has the DNA TGCAGTGCTAAAAAAGCAGGGCAGCCTTACAATGAGCAGTTCTTC.

About this clonotype: Since a much larger clone is just one base distant, this may be a read error. The V call is TRBV29-1, the J call TRBJ2-1, with D tentatively TRBD1 or TRBD2 (5 bases each). The germline V gene has CDR1 SQVTM and CDR2 ANQGSEA. The ends were cut back, 5 bases at V and 7 bases at J, with 15 bases in the middle. This CDR3 comprises 13 residues. The CDR3: CSVKVGWGNEQFF. The CDR3 DNA is TGCAGCGTTAAAGTAGGCTGGGGGAATGAGCAGTTCTTC.

This clonotype was observed many times. The chain has TRBV20-1 and TRBJ2-1, with 8 bases fitting TRBD2. CDR3 size: 16 residues. Trimming at V came to 2 bases and at J to 0 bases, leaving 6 bases not matched to a gene. The germline V gene has CDR1 DFQATT and CDR2 SNEGSKA (reference sequence). CDR3 DNA: TGCAGTGCTAGAACTCAAGCGGGAGCCTCCTACAATGAGCAGTTCTTC. Translating gives CSARTQAGASYNEQFF.

This clonotype has ten or more counts. The chain joins TRBV5-1 to TRBJ1-2; a weak D match, TRBD1 (5 bases). Trimming stripped 5 bases from V and 0 bases from J, with 8 bases between. Germline loops: CDR1 SGHRS, CDR2 YFSETQ. The CDR3 is made up of 13 amino acids. CDR3 residues: CASRDKTNYGYTF. CDR3 nucleotides: TGCGCCAGCAGGGACAAAACTAACTATGGCTACACCTTC.

On this clonotype itself: Given a much more abundant clone one base away, this may be a read error. This rearrangement joins TRBV19 to TRBJ2-2, with D possibly matching TRBD2 (7 bases). This CDR3 has 13 amino acids. The V end lost 10 bases, the J end lost 7 bases, and 16 bases lay between the germline ends. Germline V lookup: CDR1 LNHDA, CDR2 SQIVND (reference sequence). Written as DNA, the CDR3 is TGTGCCATAAGTTCAAGGGGGGGCGGGGAGCTGTTTTTT. Its protein is CAISSRGGGELFF.

This clonotype has a count of ten or more. The chain links TRBV7-2 to TRBJ2-7; D perhaps matches TRBD2 (7 bases). Trimming shortened V by 4 bases and J by 6 bases, and 22 bases separated the two germline ends. This CDR3 comprises 16 residues. The germline CDR1 and CDR2 sequences are SGHTA and FQGNSA. The CDR3 DNA reads TGTGCCAGCAGCTCTAGGGGGGGGGTAACGCATAGCGAGCAGTACTTC. Protein product: CASSSRGGVTHSEQYF.

CDR3 sequence (DNA): TGTGCCAGCAGGGATCTAGGAGATAATGAAAAACTGTTTTTT. Protein product: CASRDLGDNEKLFF. This chain joins TRBV27 and TRBJ1-4; D is unresolved. Trimming took 6 bases from V and 4 from J, leaving 12 bases between them. CDR3 size: 14 residues. Germline V gene lookup returns CDR1 MNHEY and CDR2 SMNVEV (reference sequence).

This clonotype has at least ten counts. The chain recombines TRBV14 with TRBJ2-7; 11 bases are shared with TRBD1. Germline V lookup: CDR1 SGHDN, CDR2 FVKESK. The CDR3 sequence is 15 residues long. V lost 0 bases to trimming and J lost 4 bases; unmatched junction nucleotides: 2. CDR3 in amino acids: CASSQEGQGGYEQYF. CDR3 nucleotide sequence: TGTGCCAGCAGCCAAGAGGGACAGGGGGGGTACGAGCAGTACTTC. The full variable domain, completed using reference TRBV14 and TRBJ2-7, is EAGVTQFPSHSVIEKGQTVTLRCDPISGHDNLYWYRRVMGKEIKFLLHFVKESKQDESGMPNNRFLAERTGGTYSTLKVQPAELEDSGVYFCASSQEGQGGYEQYFGPGTRLTVT.

This clonotype came up many times. The chain recombines TRBV20-1 with TRBJ1-5; no definite D call. The CDR3 has 16 amino acids. The germline CDR1 and CDR2 sequences are DFQATT and SNEGSKA (reference sequence). Trimming stripped 0 bases from V and 0 bases from J, with 12 bases between. CDR3 bases: TGCAGTGCTAGAGAAGCAGGAAAGGTTAGCAATCAGCCCCAGCATTTT. The encoded protein is CSAREAGKVSNQPQHF.

This clonotype appeared many times. V gene TRBV6-1 combines with J gene TRBJ1-6; D call uncertain. The CDR3 extends over 11 amino acids. V was pared by 10 bases and J by 10 bases, with 11 bases between. Germline loops: CDR1 MNHNS, CDR2 SASEGT. The CDR3 loop reads CATQGPSPLHF. The DNA of the CDR3 is TGTGCCACTCAAGGCCCCTCACCCCTCCACTTT.

Many counts were recorded for this clonotype. The genes are TRBV12-3 or TRBV12-4 and TRBJ2-5, with TRBD2 matching over 10 bases. J gave up 6 bases and V 6 bases, and 7 bases lay outside the gene matches. This CDR3 contains 14 residues. CDR3 DNA sequence: TGTGCCAGCAGCCCAGCGGGAGGGGGGAAGACCCAGTACTTC. Protein: CASSPAGGGKTQYF.

This clonotype was counted many times. V gene TRBV19 combines with J gene TRBJ2-3; the D gene could be TRBD1 or TRBD2 (5 bases each). Germline V gives CDR1 LNHDA, CDR2 SQIVND (reference sequence). The length of the CDR3 is 14 residues. V was cut by 4 bases and J by 6 bases, with 14 bases left in between. CDR3 sequence: CASSRGAGYDTQYF. In nucleotides, the CDR3 is TGTGCCAGTAGTAGAGGGGCAGGGTACGATACGCAGTATTTT.

This clonotype was seen at least ten times. The chain is built from TRBV5-5 and TRBJ2-5; 9 bases agree with TRBD1. This CDR3 comprises 14 residues. Germline CDR1 reads SGHKS; CDR2 reads YYEKEE (reference sequence). The V and J ends lost 4 bases and 2 bases, in that order; junction bases with no gene match: 3. CDR3 sequence reads: CASSPGTGQETQYF. Here the CDR3 DNA reads TGTGCCAGCAGCCCGGGGACAGGGCAAGAGACCCAGTACTTC. Together with reference TRBV5-5 and TRBJ2-5, the CDR3 gives the full variable domain: DAGVTQSPTHLIKTRGQQVTLRCSPISGHKSVSWYQQVLGQGPQFIFQYYEKEERGRGNFPDRFSARQFPNYSSELNVNALLLGDSALYLCASSPGTGQETQYFGPGTRLLVL.

This clonotype was seen at least ten times. V gene TRBV20-1 combines with J gene TRBJ1-2; no firm D call. Trimming removed 5 bases from V and 2 bases from J, with 9 bases in between. The CDR3 contains 12 residues. Germline CDR1 is DFQATT and CDR2 is SNEGSKA (reference sequence). Here the CDR3 reads CSAGRSNYGYTF. The CDR3 nucleotides read TGCAGTGCTGGACGGAGCAACTATGGCTACACCTTC.

J is TRBJ2-7 and V is TRBV30; 8 bases agree with TRBD2. The CDR3 is 16 amino acids. The junction had 7 bases not matched to a gene; V was cut back by 0 bases and J by 0 bases. CDR1 is GTSNPN, CDR2 SVGIG, per germline (reference sequence). CDR3 sequence reads: CAWSVVAGRSSYEQYF. Written as DNA, the CDR3 is TGTGCCTGGAGTGTGGTAGCGGGACGGAGCTCCTACGAGCAGTACTTC.

The sample holds one count of this clonotype. Possible read error: a much larger clone is one base away. The rearrangement uses TRBV5-1 and TRBJ1-3; D gene ambiguous. Germline V gene data show CDR1 as SGHRS and CDR2 as YFSETQ. This CDR3 region has 14 residues. The CDR3 sequence is CAGSLGLGGNTIYF. CDR3 nucleotides: TGCGCCGGCAGCTTAGGACTGGGGGGAAACACCATATATTTT.

In its sample, this clonotype was seen many times. The chain uses TRBV7-8 and TRBJ1-5; 7 bases are shared with TRBD1. Per germline, CDR1 SGHVS and CDR2 FQNEAQ. CDR3 length: 14 amino acids. The ends lost 5 bases at V and 5 bases at J; junction bases unmatched: 6. CDR3 DNA sequence: TGTGCCAGCAGCCAACAGGGGAGCCATCAGCCCCAGCATTTT. Translating gives CASSQQGSHQPQHF.

This clonotype was seen many times. The rearrangement joins TRBV4-2 to TRBJ1-5; no clear D gene. In germline, CDR1 is LGHNA, CDR2 YNFKEQ. The CDR3 loop spans 16 amino acids. V was clipped by 0 bases and J by 3 bases, with 12 bases between them. In DNA, the CDR3 is TGTGCCAGCAGCCAAGATGTAGGGTTCTCCAATCAGCCCCAGCATTTT. It is translated as CASSQDVGFSNQPQHF.

There are many counts of this clonotype. Here the CDR3 reads CSWRDGGGADTQYF. The CDR3 DNA follows: TGCAGTTGGAGGGACGGGGGCGGGGCGGATACGCAGTATTTT. This chain uses TRBV20-1 with TRBJ2-3; the D call may be TRBD1 or TRBD2 (6 bases each). This CDR3 has 14 amino acids. The germline V gene has CDR1 DFQATT and CDR2 SNEGSKA (reference sequence). Trimming took 8 bases from V and 6 from J, leaving 21 bases between them.

This clonotype showed up many times. The rearrangement joins TRBV6-5 to TRBJ2-7; D is uncertain. Germline values: CDR1 MNHEY, CDR2 SVGAGI. V lost 0 bases and J lost 6, with 9 bases in between. The CDR3 extends over 13 amino acids. The DNA of the CDR3 is TGTGCCAGCAGTTACTCGAAGGCGGTCGAGCAGTACTTC. Its translation is CASSYSKAVEQYF.

This clonotype has ten or more counts. The chain links TRBV5-8 to TRBJ2-3; D call uncertain. Germline loops: CDR1 SGHTS, CDR2 YDEGEE. V lost 4 bases and J lost 4, with 7 bases in between. CDR3 size: 12 residues. CDR3 in amino acids: CASSRIPDTQYF. CDR3 nucleotides: TGTGCCAGCAGCCGCATCCCAGATACGCAGTATTTT.

This clonotype was counted a few times. The gene calls are TRBV6-1 and TRBJ2-1; D might be TRBD1 (5 bases). CDR1 and CDR2 from the germline V gene are MNHNS and SASEGT. This CDR3 is 15 amino acids long. V was shortened by 2 bases and J by 4 bases, with 12 bases between the two germline ends. Here the CDR3 reads CASSENRSPYNEQFF. CDR3 nucleotides: TGTGCCAGCAGTGAAAACAGGTCCCCTTACAATGAGCAGTTCTTC.

This clonotype was counted many times. The genes are TRBV12-3 or TRBV12-4 and TRBJ2-5, with 7 bases fitting TRBD2. The CDR3 is 14 amino acids. With V trimmed by 6 bases and J by 2 bases, 6 bases remained unmatched. The CDR3 loop is CASRGRGSQETQYF. In nucleotides, the CDR3 is TGTGCCAGCAGGGGGCGGGGGTCACAAGAGACCCAGTACTTC.

The chain is built from TRBV7-6 and TRBJ2-1; TRBD2 agrees at 9 bases. CDR3 length: 15 amino acids. The germline gives CDR1 SGHVS, CDR2 FNYEAQ. With 11 bases clipped from V and 10 bases from J, the junction kept 18 bases outside the gene matches. CDR3 loop: CAGTESSGRLGEQFF. The DNA for the CDR3 is TGTGCCGGCACCGAGAGTAGCGGGAGACTGGGAGAGCAGTTCTTC. The complete variable domain, with remaining parts taken from reference TRBV7-6 and TRBJ2-1, reads GAGVSQSPRYKVTKRGQDVALRCDPISGHVSLYWYRQALGQGPEFLTYFNYEAQQDKSGLPNDRFSAERPEGSISTLTIQRTEQRDSAMYRCAGTESSGRLGEQFFGPGTRLTVL.

Comment on this clonotype: A much larger clone is a single base away; this may be a read error. This sequence joins TRBV5-1 and TRBJ2-7, with 7 bases matching TRBD1. The CDR3 sequence is 16 residues long. Germline assignment: CDR1 SGHRS and CDR2 YFSETQ. The CDR3: CASSFGSDRALYGQYF. CDR3 DNA sequence: TGCGCCAGCAGCTTTGGGTCAGACAGGGCCCTCTACGGGCAGTACTTC.

This clonotype was picked up many times. The genes are TRBV29-1 and TRBJ1-2, with 9 bases identical to TRBD1. V was clipped by 5 bases and J by 3 bases; unmatched bases: 4. Germline V CDR1 and CDR2: SQVTM, ANQGSEA. The CDR3 sequence is 13 residues long. The CDR3 is CSVRDREDYGYTF. The CDR3 DNA sequence: TGCAGCGTTCGGGACAGGGAGGACTATGGCTACACCTTC.

This clonotype was found many times. V gene TRBV20-1 combines with J gene TRBJ2-3; 9 nucleotides agree with TRBD1. Germline values: CDR1 DFQATT, CDR2 SNEGSKA (reference sequence). This CDR3 has 13 residues. Trimming cost V 3 bases and J 3 bases; bases outside gene matches: 1. This CDR3 reads CSARGQGTDTQYF. The CDR3 DNA is TGCAGTGCTAGGGGACAGGGAACAGATACGCAGTATTTT.

The table lists this clonotype with a count of one. A clone one base away is much larger, so this may be a read error. The chain has TRBV19 and TRBJ2-7; tentative D call: TRBD2 (5 bases). There are 14 residues in the CDR3. V was cut by 3 bases and J by 2 bases, with 11 bases left in between. Looked up from germline, CDR1 is LNHDA and CDR2 is SQIVND (reference sequence). In nucleotides, the CDR3 is TGTGCCAGTAGTATTAGCGATAGCCCCTACGAGCAGTACTTC. It encodes CASSISDSPYEQYF.